The rows below give T cell receptor beta chains drawn from one sample of a study of control samples from healthy donors and cancer patients. Method: immunoSEQ multiplex PCR; TCRdb's copy keeps in-frame clones and lacks some. Of about 130,000 clones detected, 85% to 95% appear once; the ten largest clones hold around 8.9%. The sequenced sample consisted of blood. These receptors were taken from a man in his late teens or twenties in good health. Each CDR3 is given with its conserved first and last residue. The D gene is left open where the match is weak. Only part of the rows carry a size: once, few, many, or a class if the clone is expanded.

cdr3_length j_call clone_size d_call v_call cdr3_nt cdr3_aa
15 TRBJ1-6 NA TRBD1 TRBV19 TGTGCCAGTAGTATAGGACAGGGCGGTGATTCACCCCTCCACTTT CASSIGQGGDSPLHF
13 TRBJ1-2 NA NA TRBV6-5 TGTGCCAGCAGTTACCCAGGGGAAGGAAGCTACACCTTC CASSYPGEGSYTF
15 TRBJ2-2 once NA TRBV18 TGTGCCAGCTCGGGACTGTTTACGAACACCGGGGAGCTGTTTTTT CASSGLFTNTGELFF
14 TRBJ1-5 NA NA TRBV3-1/TRBV3-2 TGTGCCAGCAGCCAAGGGGGCCAGGCAGGGACCCAGCATTTT CASSQGGQAGTQHF
16 TRBJ1-1 NA NA TRBV15 TGTGCCACCAGCAGAGAGTCGGCCGGAGTGAACACTGAAGCTTTCTTT CATSRESAGVNTEAFF
16 TRBJ2-1 NA TRBD1 TRBV30 TGTGCCTGGTTCACTCCGGGACAGGGGATTGGAAATGAGCAGTTCTTC CAWFTPGQGIGNEQFF
15 TRBJ1-5 NA NA TRBV12-5 TGTGCTAGTGGTTTGGTACACAGGTTCAATCGGCCCCAGCATTTT CASGLVHRFNRPQHF
15 TRBJ1-1 NA NA TRBV18 TGTGCCAGCTCATCACCGAAGGACATGAACACTGAAGCTTTCTTT CASSSPKDMNTEAFF
12 TRBJ1-1 NA NA TRBV30 TGTGCCTGGGATCAGGGGCCCACTGAAGCTTTCTTT CAWDQGPTEAFF
14 TRBJ1-2 NA TRBD1 TRBV5-4 TGTGCCAGCAGCCCCGGACAGGGTTCAAATGGCTACACCTTC CASSPGQGSNGYTF
16 TRBJ2-1 NA NA TRBV5-4 TGTGCCAGCAGCCCCCCGGGTGCGAGCTCCTACAATGAGCAGTTCTTC CASSPPGASSYNEQFF
15 TRBJ1-2 NA NA TRBV11-2 TGTGCCAGCAGCAGGTTACTCGCTACCCAGGGTGGCTACACCTTC CASSRLLATQGGYTF
16 TRBJ1-6 NA NA TRBV4-2 TGTGCCAGCAGCCAAGATCTATTACAGGGTGACTCACCCCTCCACTTT CASSQDLLQGDSPLHF
14 TRBJ1-5 NA TRBD1 TRBV6-5 TGTTCGAGGCAGGGGGTACGGCGCAATCAGCCCCAGCATTTT CSRQGVRRNQPQHF
14 TRBJ1-1 NA TRBD1 TRBV5-6 TGTGCCAGCAGCTCGTACAGGGGGCGGACTGAAGCTTTCTTT CASSSYRGRTEAFF
13 TRBJ2-7 NA NA TRBV21-1 TGTGCCAGCAGTGGGACAGGGGGCTACGAGCAGTACTTC CASSGTGGYEQYF
12 TRBJ1-2 NA TRBD1 TRBV7-9 TGTGCCAGCAGCCCTGGGACAGTCGGCTACACCTTC CASSPGTVGYTF
14 TRBJ1-3 NA NA TRBV18 TGTGCCAGCTCACCTGGCAGCTCTGGAAACACCATATATTTT CASSPGSSGNTIYF
16 TRBJ1-5 NA NA TRBV5-1 TGCGCCAGCAGCCCGGTCGGGACGGTTAGCAATCAGCCCCAGCATTTT CASSPVGTVSNQPQHF
15 TRBJ1-1 NA TRBD1 TRBV18 TGTGCCAGCTCACCACGTACAGGGGGAAGCACTGAAGCTTTCTTT CASSPRTGGSTEAFF
14 TRBJ2-1 NA NA TRBV7-7 TGTGCCAGCAGCTTAGCCGACAGGAACAATGAGCAGTTCTTC CASSLADRNNEQFF
12 TRBJ1-6 NA NA TRBV6-5 TGTGCCAGCAGTTACTCAAATTCACCCCTCCACTTT CASSYSNSPLHF
13 TRBJ2-1 NA NA TRBV12-3/TRBV12-4 TGTGCCAGCAGCTCTCACAGGGTAGGGGAGCAGTTCTTC CASSSHRVGEQFF
15 TRBJ2-1 NA TRBD2 TRBV14 TGTGCCAGCAGCCCCTTAATAGCGGGGGCCAATGAGCAGTTCTTC CASSPLIAGANEQFF
14 TRBJ1-4 NA NA TRBV5-4 TGTGCCAGCAGCTTGGGCGGACTTAATGAAAAACTGTTTTTT CASSLGGLNEKLFF
18 TRBJ2-2 NA NA TRBV6-1 TGTGCCAGCAGTGACCTTGGCAGGGGCGTTTCTACGGCCGGGGAGCTGTTTTTT CASSDLGRGVSTAGELFF
13 TRBJ1-3 NA NA TRBV5-6 TGTGCCAGCAGCATGACAGCTGGAAACACCATATATTTT CASSMTAGNTIYF
13 TRBJ1-6 NA NA TRBV18 TGTGCCAGCTCCGTCGGACAGAATTCACCCCTCCACTTT CASSVGQNSPLHF
11 TRBJ1-1 NA TRBD1 TRBV29-1 TGCAGCGTTGAGTTCGGACAGGGGGCTTTCTTT CSVEFGQGAFF
15 TRBJ1-1 NA TRBD1 TRBV4-1 TGCGCCAGCAGCCCTTCAGCCGGGACAGGAGGTGAAGCTTTCTTT CASSPSAGTGGEAFF
16 TRBJ2-3 NA TRBD1 TRBV11-2 TGTGCCAGCTCCTACAGTCGGACAGGGCCCACAGATACGCAGTATTTT CASSYSRTGPTDTQYF
15 TRBJ1-6 NA NA TRBV28 TGTGCCACCTTAGGACCGAGCTCCTATAATTCACCCCTCCACTTT CATLGPSSYNSPLHF
13 TRBJ2-5 once TRBD1 TRBV5-1 TGCGCCAGCAGCACGACAGGGGAAGAGACCCAGTACTTC CASSTTGEETQYF
15 TRBJ2-2 NA NA TRBV4-1 TGCGCCAGCAGCCAAGAGGGGCGGGACACCGGGGAGCTGTTTTTT CASSQEGRDTGELFF
14 TRBJ2-7 NA NA TRBV5-1 TGCGCCAGCAGCTTGGAAGGGACTTCCTACGAGCAGTACTTC CASSLEGTSYEQYF
16 TRBJ1-6 NA NA TRBV20-1 TGCAGTGCTAGTCCTTTACAGTTCTCGTTTGATTCACCCCTCCACTTT CSASPLQFSFDSPLHF
17 TRBJ2-2 NA TRBD2 TRBV19 TGTGCCAGTAGTGTAAAGACTAGCGGGGGGCCGGGCGGGGAGCTGTTTTTT CASSVKTSGGPGGELFF
14 TRBJ2-3 NA NA TRBV15 TGTGCCACCAGCAGAGTGTACGGGGGAGATACGCAGTATTTT CATSRVYGGDTQYF
15 TRBJ2-7 NA TRBD2 TRBV5-4 TGTGCCAGCAGCTTGGCCGGGGGGACCTCCTACGAGCAGTACTTC CASSLAGGTSYEQYF
13 TRBJ2-7 NA TRBD1 TRBV6-6 TGTGCCAGCAGTCAGACCGGGACAGCGGAGCAGTACTTC CASSQTGTAEQYF
15 TRBJ1-1 NA NA TRBV9 TGTGCCAGCAGACTAGTAGGGGAGGGGAACACTGAAGCTTTCTTT CASRLVGEGNTEAFF
14 TRBJ1-6 few TRBD1 TRBV30 TGTGGTGGGGAAGGGGGCCCGTGGAATTCACCCCTCCACTTT CGGEGGPWNSPLHF
19 TRBJ1-3 NA NA TRBV19 TGTGCCAGTAGTCCCCCCGGGACACCGAACGTACCCTCTGGAAACACCATATATTTT CASSPPGTPNVPSGNTIYF
15 TRBJ2-1 NA TRBD1 TRBV7-9 TGTGCCAGCAGCTTCGGACAGGGAGCATACAATGAGCAGTTCTTC CASSFGQGAYNEQFF
18 TRBJ1-2 NA TRBD1 TRBV18 TGTGCCAGCTCACCCTTTAATGACAGGGGATTTTCTTCTGATGGCTACACCTTC CASSPFNDRGFSSDGYTF
14 TRBJ2-7 NA NA TRBV18 TGTGCCAGCTCACCACCCACCTCTAAGTACGAGCAGTACTTC CASSPPTSKYEQYF
11 TRBJ1-1 NA NA TRBV10-2 TGCGCCAGCAAATGGAATGCTGAAGCTTTCTTT CASKWNAEAFF
13 TRBJ2-2 few NA TRBV11-3 TGTGCCAGCAGCTTTTGGGGTTCCGGGGAGCTGTTTTTT CASSFWGSGELFF
15 TRBJ2-1 NA NA TRBV5-5 TGTGCCAGCAGCTTGAGGTATACTATCTACAATGAGCAGTTCTTC CASSLRYTIYNEQFF